The clone carrying this T cell receptor (beta chain) was seen at least ten times. This entry belongs to a study of identical twins. TCRdb used MiXCR to reprocess the 5' RACE reads, holding one entry per CDR3 protein. In the table there are fewer than 250,000 distinct CDR3 sequences, roughly 7% of which are singletons. This sample also appeared in a second study, on yellow fever vaccine responses in identical twins.

Source material: memory (CD45RO+) T cells sorted from blood. The clonotype comes from a woman aged 18-35 years in good health.

The CDR3 loop reads CASSSDRAGASSPLHF. DNA for the CDR3: TGCGCCAGCAGCTCGGACAGGGCCGGCGCGAGTTCACCCCTCCACTTT. The chain is built from TRBV5-1 and TRBJ1-6; 8 bases are a match to TRBD1. CDR1 is SGHRS, CDR2 YFSETQ, per germline. The CDR3 is 16 amino acids. V was clipped by 3 bases and J by 9 bases; unmatched bases: 11.